These 8 T cell receptor beta chains originate from one sample sequenced in a study of blood T cell repertoires in COVID-19. Assay used: immunoSEQ multiplex PCR; TCRdb lists only in-frame clones, some missing. The profile shows some 100,000 clones, around 86% of them singletons. Source material: peripheral blood. The source of these receptors is a man aged 45-65 years with acute or convalescent COVID-19.

The genes are TRBV28 and TRBJ1-2; TRBD1 might be the D (6 bases). The V gene lost 9 bases and the J gene lost 8 bases, with 22 bases spanning the gap. Germline-derived CDR1 and CDR2 are MDHEN and SYDVKM. The CDR3 loop spans 14 amino acids. CDR3 sequence reads: CARGSPTTGGGYTF. The CDR3 DNA sequence: TGTGCCAGAGGGTCCCCCACGACAGGCGGGGGCTACACCTTC.

J is TRBJ2-2 and V is TRBV11-3, with D tentatively TRBD1 (6 bases). This CDR3 region has 16 residues. Trimming left V 4 bases short and J 0 bases short, with 12 bases between. The germline V gene has CDR1 SGHNT and CDR2 YENEEA. CDR3 sequence: CASSSPWGPNTGELFF. In nucleotides, the CDR3 is TGTGCCAGCAGCTCCCCTTGGGGGCCGAACACCGGGGAGCTGTTTTTT. Full variable domain (rest looked up from reference TRBV11-3 and TRBJ2-2): EAGVVQSPRYKIIEKKQPVAFWCNPISGHNTLYWYLQNLGQGPELLIRYENEEAVDDSQLPKDRFSAERLKGVDSTLKIQPAELGDSAVYLCASSSPWGPNTGELFFGEGSRLTVL.

CDR3 in amino acids: CASPEGGPTDTQYF. The DNA for the CDR3 is TGTGCCAGCCCGGAGGGCGGACCCACAGATACGCAGTATTTT. V is TRBV25-1 and J is TRBJ2-3; D perhaps matches TRBD2 (6 bases). Germline CDR1 is MGHDK and CDR2 is SYGVNS. V gave up 8 bases and J gave up 2 bases, with 14 bases separating them. The CDR3 has 14 residues.

J is TRBJ2-2 and V is TRBV18; tentative D call: TRBD1 (5 bases). The germline V gene has CDR1 KGHSH and CDR2 LQKENI. The CDR3 contains 13 residues. V was cut by 3 bases and J by 6 bases, with 8 bases left in between. CDR3 in DNA: TGTGCCAGCTCACCTTTCAGGGCCGGGGAGCTGTTTTTT. Encoded protein: CASSPFRAGELFF.

The V call is TRBV6-5, the J call TRBJ2-7; D gene ambiguous. Trimming stripped 6 bases from V and 9 bases from J, with 21 bases between. The CDR3 spans 14 residues. The germline V gene encodes CDR1 MNHEY and CDR2 SVGAGI. CDR3: CASRFTPSFSWQYF. The CDR3 bases are TGTGCCAGCAGGTTTACACCCTCCTTCTCGTGGCAGTACTTC.

This chain links TRBV5-4 with TRBJ1-2, with 9 bases matching TRBD1. Germline lookup yields CDR1 SGHNT and CDR2 YYREEE (reference sequence). With 3 bases clipped from V and 6 bases from J, the junction kept 6 bases outside the gene matches. This CDR3 spans 14 amino acids. In DNA form, the CDR3 reads TGTGCCAGCAGCTCGTCCCGGGACAGGGATGGCTACACCTTC. It yields the protein CASSSSRDRDGYTF.

This rearrangement joins TRBV7-9 to TRBJ2-2, with TRBD2 matching 10 bases. The CDR3 runs 17 residues. The V segment lost 5 bases and the J segment 0 bases; nucleotides outside the gene matches: 6. Germline-derived CDR1 and CDR2 are SEHNR and FQNEAQ (reference sequence). The CDR3 is CASSEGLATANTGELFF. In nucleotides, the CDR3 is TGTGCCAGCAGCGAGGGACTAGCGACCGCGAACACCGGGGAGCTGTTTTTT.

The CDR3 loop reads CASSQRGGDPPGEQYF. CDR3 coding DNA: TGCGCCAGCAGTCAGAGGGGAGGGGACCCTCCGGGGGAGCAGTACTTC. The V call is TRBV5-1, the J call TRBJ2-7; 7 bases are shared with TRBD2. Per germline, CDR1 SGHRS and CDR2 YFSETQ. The CDR3 runs to 16 residues. The V and J ends lost 5 bases and 7 bases, in that order; junction bases with no gene match: 18.